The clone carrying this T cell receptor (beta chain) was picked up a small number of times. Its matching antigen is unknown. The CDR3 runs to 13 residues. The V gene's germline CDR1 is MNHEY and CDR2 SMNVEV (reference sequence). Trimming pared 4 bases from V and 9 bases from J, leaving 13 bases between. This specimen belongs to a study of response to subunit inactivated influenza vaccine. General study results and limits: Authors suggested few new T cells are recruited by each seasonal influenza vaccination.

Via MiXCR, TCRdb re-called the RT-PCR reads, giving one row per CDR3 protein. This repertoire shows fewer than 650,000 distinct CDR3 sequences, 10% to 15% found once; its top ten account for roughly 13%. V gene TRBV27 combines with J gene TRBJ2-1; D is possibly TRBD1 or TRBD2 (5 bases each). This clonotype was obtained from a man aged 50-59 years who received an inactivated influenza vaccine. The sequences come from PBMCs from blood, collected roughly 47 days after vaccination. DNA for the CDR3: TGTGCCAGCAGTTGGGGCGTTGGGGGTGAGCAGTTCTTC. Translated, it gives CASSWGVGGEQFF.